The entry below describes one T cell receptor (beta chain). As yet, its antigen is unknown. These data originate in a study of OX40 agonist ivuxolimab in advanced cancers. Study background: Patient treatment consisted of intravenous ivuxolimab administration every 2 weeks at 0.01 to 10 mg/kg. Findings and caveats of the study: At 0.1 to 3.0 mg/kg and by week 6, CD4+ and CD8+ T cells in the blood had expanded clonally.

The V and J ends lost 6 bases and 2 bases, in that order; junction bases with no gene match: 3. Germline CDR1 and CDR2: MNHNY and SVGAGI (reference sequence). This CDR3 has 13 amino acids. Sequenced by immunoSEQ multiplex PCR; TCRdb stores in-frame clones only, minus some. The sample lists about 37,000 clones, roughly 90% occurring once. Sequenced here: CD4+ or CD8+ T cells sorted from blood, sampled in a trial of the OX40 agonist ivuxolimab. This chain joins TRBV6-6 and TRBJ1-2, with TRBD1 matching over 7 bases. The TCR originated in an adult with an advanced solid tumor such as melanoma, head and neck, liver or kidney cancer. The CDR3, as DNA: TGTGCCAGCAGCCAGACAGGGAACTATGGCTACACCTTC. As protein: CASSQTGNYGYTF.